The source of this TCR beta chain is a study of HIV-infected patients and healthy controls. V lost 0 bases to trimming and J lost 6 bases; unmatched junction nucleotides: 12. The germline gives CDR1 SGDLS, CDR2 YYNGEE. CDR3 length: 18 residues. TCRdb called the 5' RACE reads again in MiXCR, with one record for every CDR3 protein. The sample shows about 67,000 distinct CDR3 sequences, 16% of them seen only once. Sequenced input: CD4+ T cells from blood. This rearrangement joins TRBV9 to TRBJ2-7, with 13 bases that match TRBD2. This clonotype originated in a human donor in good health. The CDR3 region has the DNA TGTGCCAGCAGCGTAGGTATCGGGACTAGCGGGGTTGAGGGCGAGCAGTACTTC. Its translation: CASSVGIGTSGVEGEQYF.